Below are 32 T cell receptor beta chains sequenced from a single sample in a study of early T cells in non-severe SARS-CoV-2 infection. MiXCR, applied by TCRdb to the 5' RACE reads, yields one record per CDR3 protein. The sample carries 68,000 or so distinct CDR3 sequences, over 9% recorded once. The sequencing input was whole blood. The receptors were gathered from an adult who was a healthcare worker with PCR-confirmed SARS-CoV-2 infection or an uninfected control (not recorded which).

This clonotype appeared many times. The CDR3 here is CAWKPQSLAWKLFF. In nucleotides, the CDR3 is TGTGCCTGGAAACCTCAATCCTTGGCGTGGAAACTGTTTTTT. The chain employs TRBV30 and TRBJ1-4; D unresolved. This CDR3 has 14 residues. Trimming took off 4 bases at V and 11 bases at J, with 20 bases between the two ends. In germline, CDR1 is GTSNPN, CDR2 SVGIG (reference sequence).

V gene TRBV27 combines with J gene TRBJ2-7; the match to TRBD1 covers 7 bases. The CDR3 extends over 12 amino acids. With V trimmed by 5 bases and J by 6 bases, 4 bases remained unmatched. Germline CDR1 reads MNHEY; CDR2 reads SMNVEV (reference sequence). In nucleotides, the CDR3 is TGTGCCAGCAGTACGACAGGGATCGAGCAGTACTTC. Translation gives CASSTTGIEQYF.

The genes are TRBV5-1 and TRBJ2-3; no clear D. Germline CDR1 and CDR2: SGHRS and YFSETQ. The CDR3 spans 14 residues. Trimming took off 0 bases at V and 6 bases at J, with 11 bases between the two ends. The CDR3 nucleotides read TGCGCCAGCAGCTTGGCTACCCTGGGTGATACGCAGTATTTT. Its protein is CASSLATLGDTQYF. Together with reference TRBV5-1 and TRBJ2-3, the CDR3 gives the full variable domain: KAGVTQTPRYLIKTRGQQVTLSCSPISGHRSVSWYQQTPGQGLQFLFEYFSETQRNKGNFPGRFSGRQFSNSRSEMNVSTLELGDSALYLCASSLATLGDTQYFGPGTRLTVL.

This clonotype occurred a few times. V usage is TRBV5-1 and J usage is TRBJ2-7; 9 bases fit TRBD1. Germline CDR1 and CDR2: SGHRS and YFSETQ. CDR3 length equals 14 residues. V shed 5 bases and J 5 bases; nucleotides not matched to a gene: 8. This CDR3 is CASRSGTGRNEQYF. The CDR3 bases are TGCGCCAGCAGGTCCGGGACAGGGCGGAACGAGCAGTACTTC.

The rearrangement joins TRBV29-1 to TRBJ1-1, with D possibly being TRBD1 (5 bases). This CDR3 is 12 amino acids long. Germline loops: CDR1 SQVTM, CDR2 ANQGSEA. V was pared by 7 bases and J by 4 bases, with 13 bases between. CDR3 bases: TGCAGCGCCGGGGACGGTTTCACTGAAGCTTTCTTT. It codes for CSAGDGFTEAFF.

Ten or more counts support this clonotype. The V and J genes are TRBV20-1 and TRBJ1-1, with 9 bases fitting TRBD1. This CDR3 has 13 amino acids. The germline gives CDR1 DFQATT, CDR2 SNEGSKA (reference sequence). The ends lost 4 bases at V and 7 bases at J; junction bases unmatched: 7. Here the CDR3 DNA reads TGCAGTGCTACCTGGACAGGGGCGCATGAAGCTTTCTTT. It yields the protein CSATWTGAHEAFF.

This clonotype has just a few counts. The V gene is TRBV9, the J gene TRBJ2-2; TRBD2 might be the D (5 bases). Germline V gives CDR1 SGDLS, CDR2 YYNGEE. The CDR3 sequence is 14 residues long. V lost 2 bases to trimming and J lost 3 bases, with 8 bases between them. The DNA of the CDR3 is TGTGCCAGCAGCGTGGCTAGCTACACCGGGGAGCTGTTTTTT. Translated, it gives CASSVASYTGELFF.

The chain recombines TRBV6-6 with TRBJ2-4; TRBD1 or TRBD2 may be the D gene (5 bases each). From germline, CDR1 is MNHNY and CDR2 SVGAGI (reference sequence). V was clipped by 0 bases and J by 8 bases, with 11 bases between them. The CDR3 contains 14 residues. This CDR3 is CASSYSNRGDIQYF. The DNA for the CDR3 is TGTGCCAGCAGTTACTCAAACCGAGGGGACATTCAGTACTTC.

This clonotype showed up just a few times. V gene TRBV20-1 combines with J gene TRBJ1-2, with D perhaps TRBD1 (6 bases). This CDR3 has 13 residues. The germline CDR1 and CDR2 sequences are DFQATT and SNEGSKA (reference sequence). The germline V and J ends were trimmed by 0 bases and 5 bases, with 10 bases remaining between them. The CDR3 here is CSARDQGPYGYTF. CDR3 nucleotide sequence: TGCAGTGCTAGAGATCAGGGGCCTTATGGCTACACCTTC.

The table lists this clonotype with a few counts. V is TRBV5-1 and J is TRBJ1-6, with D maybe TRBD1 (6 bases). Germline V CDR1 and CDR2: SGHRS, YFSETQ. There are 14 residues in the CDR3. The germline V and J ends were trimmed by 0 bases and 8 bases, with 9 bases remaining between them. In DNA, the CDR3 is TGCGCCAGCAGCTTGGAACAGGGTGATTCACCCCTCCACTTT. Its protein product is CASSLEQGDSPLHF.

The chain employs TRBV6-5 and TRBJ1-1; no reliable D call. This CDR3 comprises 12 residues. V was trimmed by 6 bases and J by 5 bases, leaving 10 bases between them. The germline V gene has CDR1 MNHEY and CDR2 SVGAGI. In DNA, the CDR3 is TGTGCCAGCAGCTGGGAGGGAACTGAAGCTTTCTTT. This gives the protein CASSWEGTEAFF.

With regard to this clonotype: This may be a read error: a much more frequent sequence differs by one nucleotide. V is TRBV5-6 and J is TRBJ1-1, with a weak D call TRBD1 (5 bases). Germline lookup yields CDR1 SGHDT and CDR2 YYEEEE. The CDR3 runs 16 residues. In DNA, the CDR3 is TGTGTCAGCAGCTTGTGGGGCGGGGCCCAGGACACTGAAGCTTTCTTT. As protein: CVSSLWGGAQDTEAFF.

The gene calls are TRBV19 and TRBJ2-2; 8 bases map to TRBD2. In germline, CDR1 is LNHDA, CDR2 SQIVND (reference sequence). This CDR3 region has 14 residues. With 7 bases clipped from V and 1 base from J, the junction kept 2 bases outside the gene matches. In DNA form, the CDR3 reads TGTGCCAGTATGGCGGGGGGGAACACCGGGGAGCTGTTTTTT. Translated, it gives CASMAGGNTGELFF.

This clonotype was seen many times. The chain links TRBV10-3 to TRBJ1-1, with a possible D match to TRBD1 (5 bases). CDR3 length: 13 amino acids. Deletions cut 9 bases from V and 3 bases from J, with 14 bases between. Per germline, CDR1 ENHRY and CDR2 SYGVKD. As DNA, the CDR3 is TGTGCCATAACCGGACGGGGGGACACTGAAGCTTTCTTT. It encodes CAITGRGDTEAFF.

This clonotype appeared a few times. The chain uses TRBV19 and TRBJ2-7; D possibly corresponds to TRBD2 (6 bases). Germline values: CDR1 LNHDA, CDR2 SQIVND (reference sequence). Trimming took off 5 bases at V and 5 bases at J, with 10 bases between the two ends. This CDR3 contains 12 residues. The CDR3 DNA follows: TGTGCCAGTAGTCGGGGGAACCACGAGCAGTACTTC. Translation: CASSRGNHEQYF. The whole variable domain, filled in from reference TRBV19 and TRBJ2-7, reads DGGITQSPKYLFRKEGQNVTLSCEQNLNHDAMYWYRQDPGQGLRLIYYSQIVNDFQKGDIAEGYSVSREKKESFPLTVTSAQKNPTAFYLCASSRGNHEQYFGPGTRLTVT.

This clonotype was found many times. V is TRBV12-3 or TRBV12-4 and J is TRBJ2-2; no firm D call. This CDR3 has 15 residues. The V and J ends lost 6 bases and 0 bases respectively, with 11 bases between them. CDR3: CASSLLTTNTGELFF. For the CDR3, the DNA is TGTGCCAGCAGCCTTCTCACTACGAACACCGGGGAGCTGTTTTTT.

This clonotype was recorded many times. This rearrangement joins TRBV4-3 to TRBJ1-2, with D maybe TRBD1 (5 bases). The CDR3 consists of 15 residues. V was shortened by 1 base and J by 4 bases, with 13 bases between the two germline ends. CDR1 is LGHNA and CDR2 is YSLEER in the germline V gene. The CDR3 protein is CASSQVEWGSYGYTF. The CDR3 DNA is TGCGCCAGCAGCCAAGTTGAGTGGGGGTCCTATGGCTACACCTTC.

This clonotype has a count of ten or more. The J gene is TRBJ1-2, the V gene TRBV2; D may be TRBD1 (5 bases). CDR3 size: 15 residues. The V gene's germline CDR1 is SNHLY and CDR2 FYNNEI. V was pared by 2 bases and J by 0 bases, with 10 bases between. The CDR3, as DNA: TGTGCCAGCAGTGAAACAAGACAGACTAACTATGGCTACACCTTC. This translates into CASSETRQTNYGYTF.

V is TRBV5-5 and J is TRBJ1-1; D is unresolved. From germline, CDR1 is SGHKS and CDR2 YYEKEE (reference sequence). Trimming took 0 bases from V and 0 from J, leaving 9 bases between them. The CDR3 is 15 amino acids. Written as DNA, the CDR3 is TGTGCCAGCAGCTTGGAGGAAGGGCTGAACACTGAAGCTTTCTTT. Protein product: CASSLEEGLNTEAFF.

This clonotype came up many times. This chain uses TRBV5-6 with TRBJ1-6; a possible D gene is TRBD1 (6 bases). CDR1 is SGHDT and CDR2 is YYEEEE in the germline V gene. The length of the CDR3 is 13 residues. V lost 4 bases, J lost 8 bases, and 10 bases lay in between. CDR3 nucleotide sequence: TGTGCCAGCAGCGGCAGGGGATATTCACCCCTCCACTTT. It yields the protein CASSGRGYSPLHF.

The chain joins TRBV6-2 or TRBV6-3 to TRBJ2-5; D possibly uses TRBD1 or TRBD2 (6 bases each). Germline lookup yields CDR1 MNHEY and CDR2 SVGEGT. There are 16 residues in the CDR3. Deletions cut 0 bases from V and 5 bases from J, with 16 bases between. CDR3: CASSYSGGQGRETQYF. In DNA, the CDR3 is TGTGCCAGCAGTTACTCGGGGGGCCAGGGGAGGGAGACCCAGTACTTC.

A note on this clonotype: With a much larger clone just one base away, this may be a read error. V gene TRBV7-7 combines with J gene TRBJ2-5; 8 nucleotides line up with TRBD2. The germline V gene has CDR1 SSHAT and CDR2 FNYEAQ (reference sequence). This CDR3 is 15 amino acids long. The CDR3 loop is CASSRDGGGQETQYF. Written as DNA, the CDR3 is TGTGCTAGCAGTCGAGATGGCGGGGGGCAAGAGACCCAGTACTTC.

This clonotype showed up many times. The gene calls are TRBV12-3 or TRBV12-4 and TRBJ1-2; 8 bases are a match to TRBD1. There are 15 residues in the CDR3. The J segment lost 7 bases and the V segment lost 3 bases, leaving 10 bases of the junction unmatched. In DNA, the CDR3 is TGTGCCAGCAGTTTGGAGCCGGGACAGGCTACTGGCTACACCTTC. Translation: CASSLEPGQATGYTF.

This clonotype was counted only a few times. This chain uses TRBV4-1 with TRBJ1-1; D not certain. CDR1 is MGHRA, CDR2 YSYEKL, per germline. The germline V and J ends were trimmed by 1 base and 2 bases, with 5 bases remaining between them. The CDR3 covers 13 residues. Here the CDR3 DNA reads TGCGCCAGCAGCCAAGGACGAAACACTGAAGCTTTCTTT. It translates to CASSQGRNTEAFF.

The rearrangement joins TRBV18 to TRBJ2-3; D might be TRBD1 or TRBD2, each matching 5 bases. Trimming took 1 base from V and 1 from J, leaving 18 bases between them. The germline CDR1 and CDR2 sequences are KGHSH and LQKENI. The CDR3 has 18 amino acids. DNA for the CDR3: TGTGCCAGCTCACCACTACGAGGGGATGGGGGTGGCACAGATACGCAGTATTTT. Its translation is CASSPLRGDGGGTDTQYF.

The chain joins TRBV7-3 to TRBJ2-2; the match to TRBD2 covers 10 bases. This CDR3 is 18 amino acids long. V trimming: 0 bases; J trimming: 5 bases; junction bases outside the gene matches: 9. Germline V gene lookup returns CDR1 SGHTA and CDR2 FQGTGA. CDR3 sequence (DNA): TGTGCCAGCAGCTTAACGCCCAGCGGGGGGGCGCAGACCGGGGAGCTGTTTTTT. It encodes CASSLTPSGGAQTGELFF.

Many counts were recorded for this clonotype. The chain carries TRBV4-3 and TRBJ1-2, with 9 bases matching TRBD1. CDR1 is LGHNA and CDR2 is YSLEER in the germline V gene. V gave up 3 bases and J gave up 8 bases; unmatched junction bases: 10. This CDR3 is 15 amino acids long. CDR3 bases: TGCGCCAGCAGCCAGGGACAGGGATGGGACGAGGGCTACACCTTC. Translated, it gives CASSQGQGWDEGYTF.

This clonotype was seen ten or more times. V and J are TRBV12-3 or TRBV12-4 and TRBJ2-1, with 7 bases lining up with TRBD2. The CDR3 has 16 residues. V gave up 2 bases and J gave up 3 bases; unmatched junction bases: 7. Here the CDR3 DNA reads TGTGCCAGCAGTTTATTTGTACGGGGGGACTACAATGAGCAGTTCTTC. It is translated as CASSLFVRGDYNEQFF.

This clonotype was found many times. The gene calls are TRBV30 and TRBJ1-1; 8 bases fit TRBD1. Germline V lookup: CDR1 GTSNPN, CDR2 SVGIG (reference sequence). Germline trimming cut 0 bases from V and 4 bases from J; bases unmatched to any gene: 1. This CDR3 comprises 13 residues. CDR3 bases: TGTGCCTGGAGTGTTACAGGGGGCACTGAAGCTTTCTTT. It yields the protein CAWSVTGGTEAFF.

The rearrangement uses TRBV6-5 and TRBJ2-7, with 7 bases that match TRBD1. With 6 bases clipped from V and 3 bases from J, the junction kept 5 bases outside the gene matches. Germline CDR1 and CDR2: MNHEY and SVGAGI. The CDR3 sequence is 13 residues long. CDR3 DNA: TGTGCCAGCAGGAGGGACAGACTCTACGAGCAGTACTTC. Its translation is CASRRDRLYEQYF.

The chain carries TRBV2 and TRBJ2-5; D unresolved. The CDR3 is 12 amino acids. Germline V lookup: CDR1 SNHLY, CDR2 FYNNEI. V was trimmed by 1 base and J by 5 bases, leaving 5 bases between them. The CDR3 sequence is CASSEVVETQYF. CDR3 in DNA: TGTGCCAGCAGTGAAGTTGTCGAGACCCAGTACTTC.

This clonotype was seen a few times. The chain joins TRBV20-1 to TRBJ1-5; 8 bases fit TRBD1. Germline lookup yields CDR1 DFQATT and CDR2 SNEGSKA (reference sequence). The V segment lost 1 base and the J segment 4 bases; nucleotides outside the gene matches: 9. The CDR3 consists of 16 residues. CDR3 sequence reads: CSARAAHRTGNQPQHF. CDR3 DNA sequence: TGCAGTGCTAGAGCGGCACACAGGACAGGGAATCAGCCCCAGCATTTT.